This T cell receptor (beta chain) is drawn from a study of CD8+ T cells in alopecia areata. The overall study: Skin was taken from approximately 6-13-month-old C3H/HeJ graft donors that had spontaneous alopecia and grafted onto approximately 7-10-week-old female C3H/HeJ mice. Study findings and constraints: Scalp data also include sequences from resident alphabeta T cells of normal skin. Normal scalp had lower clonality than lesional scalp, with alopecia totalis/universalis lesions showing this most strongly. Sharing of TCR sequences between patients (possibly for HLA-related reasons) was less clear than in mice.

The V gene end was trimmed by 3 bases and the J gene end by 2 bases; junction bases not matched to a gene: 2. Germline V gene lookup returns CDR1 FNHDT and CDR2 SITEND (reference sequence). This CDR3 has 14 residues. About this clone: Its antigen is unidentified. Any gene name here is a mouse gene name. The read ends 4 residues shy of where the CDR3 ends; the end is completed using the germline J gene.

CD4, CD8alpha, NKG2D, NKG2ACE and other markers guided sorting of pooled cutaneous lymph node cells. Extraction and reverse transcription of RNA yielded cDNA as the sequencing template. Data came from immunoSEQ multiplex PCR; TCRdb stores just in-frame clones and leaves some out. The table lists 290,000 or so clones, no singletons, with less than 1.5% in the top ten. The TCR sequence derives from a C3H/HeJ mouse with alopecia areata. Mouse strain MHC haplotype: H2-k. V and J are TRBV19 and TRBJ2-5; 8 bases are shared with TRBD1. What was sequenced was CD4+ T cells sorted from a lymph node. Partial CDR3 DNA: TGTGCCAGCAGTACCAGGGGGCTCCAAGAC. This translates into CASSTRGLQD. The complete CDR3 reads CASSTRGLQDTQYF.